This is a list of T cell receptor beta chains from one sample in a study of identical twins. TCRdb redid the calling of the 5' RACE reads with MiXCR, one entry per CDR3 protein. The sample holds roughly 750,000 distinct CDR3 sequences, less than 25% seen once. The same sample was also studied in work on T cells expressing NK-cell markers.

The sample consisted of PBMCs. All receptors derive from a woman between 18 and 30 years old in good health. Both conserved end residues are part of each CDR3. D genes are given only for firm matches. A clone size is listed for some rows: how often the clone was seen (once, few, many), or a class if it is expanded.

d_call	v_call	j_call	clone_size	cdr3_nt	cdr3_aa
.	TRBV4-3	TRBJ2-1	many	TGCGCCAGCAGCCTGTCACACGACAATGAGCAGTTCTTC	CASSLSHDNEQFF
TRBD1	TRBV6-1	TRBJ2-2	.	TGTGCCAGCAGTGAAGGGACAGGGAACACCGGGGAGCTGTTTTTT	CASSEGTGNTGELFF
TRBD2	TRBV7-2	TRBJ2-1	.	TGTGCCAGCAGCAGATCCGGGACTAGCGGGGGAGGTGAGCAGTTCTTC	CASSRSGTSGGGEQFF
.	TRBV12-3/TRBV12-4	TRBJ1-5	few	TGTGCCAGCAGTTGGGGGAATGCTATTGATCAGCCCCAGCATTTT	CASSWGNAIDQPQHF
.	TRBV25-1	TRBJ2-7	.	TGTGCCAGCAGTGAATTTGGGTTGGAACAGTACTTC	CASSEFGLEQYF
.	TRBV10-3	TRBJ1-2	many	TGTGCCATCAGTGAGTCCAATGCGGGCAGGGTCTTCTATGGCTACACCTTC	CAISESNAGRVFYGYTF
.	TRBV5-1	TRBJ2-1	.	TGCGCCAGCGAGGTCGGGGAGTCCCATGAGCAGTTCTTC	CASEVGESHEQFF
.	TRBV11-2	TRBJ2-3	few	TGTGCCAGCAGCTCAATACCAACAGGGAGGGATACGCAGTATTTT	CASSSIPTGRDTQYF
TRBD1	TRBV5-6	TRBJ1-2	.	TGTGCCAGCAGCCCAGGACAGGCGGTGGGAGGCTACACCTTC	CASSPGQAVGGYTF
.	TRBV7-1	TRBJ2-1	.	TGTGCCAGCAGCTCCGACCCGGTGGGGCGGGGGCCACCCCTGAGCTCCTACAATGAGCAGTTCTTC	CASSSDPVGRGPPLSSYNEQFF
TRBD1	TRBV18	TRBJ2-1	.	TGTGCCAGCTCCCTCGACGACAGGGTATATGAGCAGTTCTTC	CASSLDDRVYEQFF
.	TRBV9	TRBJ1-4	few	TGTGCCAGCAGCGAAAGGTACGGCGGTAAAGGAAAACTGTTTTTT	CASSERYGGKGKLFF
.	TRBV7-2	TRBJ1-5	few	TGTGCCAGCAGCTTACTCAGATACAATCAGCCCCAGCATTTT	CASSLLRYNQPQHF
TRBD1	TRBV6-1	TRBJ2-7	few	TGTGCCAGCAGCCGGGGACAGGGGAGTTTAAAGTACGAGCAGTACTTC	CASSRGQGSLKYEQYF
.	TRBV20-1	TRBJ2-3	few	TGCAGTGCTAGCCCGGTGCGGGGAGGCGGGGATACGCAGTATTTT	CSASPVRGGGDTQYF
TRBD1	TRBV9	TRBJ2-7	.	TGTGCCAGCAGCGTAGGACAGGGGAACTACGAGCAGTACTTC	CASSVGQGNYEQYF
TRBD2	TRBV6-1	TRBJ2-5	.	TGTGCCAGCAGTGAAGCGCCGGGCGGGAGCCAAGAGACCCAGTACTTC	CASSEAPGGSQETQYF
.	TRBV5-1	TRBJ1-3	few	TGCGCCAGCAGCTTGCAGGGGCCTGGAAACACCATATATTTT	CASSLQGPGNTIYF
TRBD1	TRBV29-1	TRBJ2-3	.	TGCAGCGTTGAAGGCGTCCAGGGGGAGAGCACAGATACGCAGTATTTT	CSVEGVQGESTDTQYF
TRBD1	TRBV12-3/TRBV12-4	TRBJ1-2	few	TGTGCCAGCAGCTTTTGGGTGGGCAGGGGGCGAAATAACTATGGCTACACCTTC	CASSFWVGRGRNNYGYTF
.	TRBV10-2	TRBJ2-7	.	TGCGCCAGCAGTGAGTCGGCCTACTACGAGCAGTACTTC	CASSESAYYEQYF
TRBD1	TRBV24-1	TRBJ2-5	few	TGTGCCACCAGTGATTCGACAGGGCAAGAGACCCAGTACTTC	CATSDSTGQETQYF